The sample holds many counts of the clone carrying this T cell receptor beta chain. This specimen belongs to a study of regulatory T cells in long-lasting Graves disease. Time point in this sample: persistent/refractory GD, antithyroid drugs over 5 years with positive TRAb. Isolated PBMC RNA provided the starting material for the TCR library. For TCR beta, libraries came from iRepertoire HTBI primers and Arm-PCR of CDR3 regions. TCRdb ran MiXCR on the multiplex PCR reads and lists one entry per CDR3 protein. This sample has a few hundred thousand distinct CDR3 sequences, with roughly 23% found just once. Germline V gene data show CDR1 as SQVTM and CDR2 as ANQGSEA. J was trimmed by 5 bases and V by 6 bases; bases with no gene match: 9. The CDR3 sequence is 13 residues long.

The receptor was derived from a woman between 35 and 50 years old with Graves disease. Material: peripheral blood mononuclear cells (PBMCs), obtained when the disease was refractory, from a patient treated with antithyroid drugs. The chain joins TRBV29-1 to TRBJ2-7; 8 bases line up with TRBD1. DNA for the CDR3: TGCAGCGTCGCAGACAGGGGTCTAGACGAGCAGTACTTC. Translation: CSVADRGLDEQYF.